These T cell receptor beta chains were read from a single sample in a study of cytomegalovirus exposure and HLA in healthy donors. Here immunoSEQ multiplex PCR was the method, and the copy in TCRdb shows in-frame clones only, minus some. This table has approximately 150,000 clones, roughly 90% appearing once. The sequencing sample was made of PBMCs. Source of these receptors: a man between 18 and 35 years old in good health and CMV-seropositive. Each CDR3 is given with its conserved first and last residue. A D gene is named only where the DNA matches it firmly. Only some rows state a clone size, as once, few, many or a class for expanded clones.

V	size	D	J	CDR3	DNA
TRBV6-1	NA	TRBD1	TRBJ2-6	CASSADRAAANVLTF	TGTGCCAGCAGTGCTGACAGGGCGGCAGCCAACGTCCTGACTTTC
TRBV19	NA	TRBD1	TRBJ2-2	CASSTTLGQGASTGELFF	TGTGCCAGTAGTACAACCCTCGGACAGGGGGCATCAACCGGGGAGCTGTTTTTT
TRBV30	few	NA	TRBJ1-3	CAWNRARSGNTIYF	TGTGCCTGGAACAGGGCTCGCTCTGGAAACACCATATATTTT
TRBV6-1	NA	NA	TRBJ1-1	CASTLIDSNTEAFF	TGTGCCAGCACCCTAATTGACAGCAACACTGAAGCTTTCTTT
TRBV9	NA	NA	TRBJ1-5	CASSVVAEDSNQPQHF	TGTGCCAGCAGCGTAGTGGCGGAAGATAGCAATCAGCCCCAGCATTTT
TRBV2	once	NA	TRBJ2-1	CASSGVTGYNEQFF	TGTGCCAGCAGTGGGGTTACAGGATACAATGAGCAGTTCTTC
TRBV19	NA	NA	TRBJ2-1	CASSMGGGYYNEQFF	TGTGCCAGTAGTATGGGCGGGGGCTACTACAATGAGCAGTTCTTC
TRBV19	NA	NA	TRBJ1-2	CASSINRADYGYTF	TGTGCCAGTAGTATCAACAGGGCAGACTATGGCTACACCTTC
TRBV5-6	NA	TRBD1	TRBJ1-4	CASSLSRDRAGPNEKLFF	TGTGCCAGCAGCTTGAGTCGGGACAGGGCGGGTCCTAATGAAAAACTGTTTTTT
TRBV11-2	NA	NA	TRBJ2-1	CASSSDSAEQFF	TGTGCCAGCAGCTCCGACTCAGCTGAGCAGTTCTTC
TRBV2	NA	TRBD1	TRBJ1-1	CASSEAQGKTEAFF	TGTGCCAGCAGTGAAGCACAGGGGAAAACTGAAGCTTTCTTT
TRBV6-6	NA	TRBD1	TRBJ1-1	CASSWPPTGGAEAFF	TGTGCCAGCAGTTGGCCTCCGACAGGGGGAGCTGAAGCTTTCTTT
TRBV6-1	NA	TRBD1	TRBJ1-1	CASRQGSNTEAFF	TGTGCCAGCCGACAGGGTTCGAACACTGAAGCTTTCTTT
TRBV28	NA	TRBD2	TRBJ2-1	CASSSSGGSHNEQFF	TGTGCCAGCAGTTCTAGCGGGGGGTCTCACAATGAGCAGTTCTTC
TRBV28	few	NA	TRBJ1-2	CASRAGPYYGYTF	TGTGCCAGCAGGGCTGGTCCCTACTATGGCTACACCTTC
TRBV6-4	NA	TRBD2	TRBJ2-3	CASSDSGTSPDTQYF	TGTGCCAGCAGTGACTCGGGGACTAGCCCAGATACGCAGTATTTT
TRBV6-5	NA	TRBD1	TRBJ1-2	CASSSYRDRDGYTF	TGTGCCAGCAGCTCATACCGGGACAGGGATGGCTACACCTTC
TRBV5-1	NA	TRBD1	TRBJ2-7	CASSPLGQGVLGEQYF	TGCGCCAGCAGCCCATTGGGACAGGGGGTGCTGGGTGAGCAGTACTTC